This passage covers 2 T cell receptor beta chains from one sample sequenced in a study of blood T cells in healthy people across ages. For the second PCR, which ran for 7 to 11 cycles, a sample-barcoded 5' primer and a J-beta primer mix were used. TCRdb re-derived calls from the 5' RACE reads in MiXCR, one entry per CDR3 protein. This table has about 930,000 distinct CDR3 sequences, approximately 32% appearing once. The data also belong to a second study, concerning T cells of mothers and their children.

Input material: blood. Receptors were obtained from a woman aged 35 to 49 in good health.

As concerns this clonotype: It may be a read error: a sequence one base away is much more abundant. V is TRBV24-1 and J is TRBJ2-5, with 8 bases lining up with TRBD1. The CDR3 is 15 amino acids. Per germline, CDR1 KGHDR and CDR2 SFDVKD. Trimming took 9 bases from V and 0 from J; bases not matched to a gene: 8. In DNA form, the CDR3 reads TGTGCCACCCAACCTACAGGGGGGTACCAAGAGACCCAGTACTTC. Its protein product is CATQPTGGYQETQYF.

This clonotype has at least ten counts. The genes are TRBV19 and TRBJ2-7; 14 nucleotides align to TRBD2. The CDR3 runs to 15 residues. CDR1 and CDR2 from the germline V gene are LNHDA and SQIVND (reference sequence). V shed 8 bases and J 0 bases; nucleotides not matched to a gene: 3. This chain's CDR3 is CASGLAGGLSYEQYF. The CDR3 DNA reads TGTGCCAGTGGACTAGCGGGGGGCCTCTCCTACGAGCAGTACTTC.